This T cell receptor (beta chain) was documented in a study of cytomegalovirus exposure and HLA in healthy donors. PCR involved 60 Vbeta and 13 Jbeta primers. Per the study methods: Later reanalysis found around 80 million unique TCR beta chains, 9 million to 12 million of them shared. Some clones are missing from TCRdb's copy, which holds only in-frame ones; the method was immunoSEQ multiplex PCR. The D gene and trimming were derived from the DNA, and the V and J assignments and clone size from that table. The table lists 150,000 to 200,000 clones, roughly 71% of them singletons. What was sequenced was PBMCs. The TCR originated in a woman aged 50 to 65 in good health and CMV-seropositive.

The CDR3 nucleotides are TGTGCCTGGAGTGTACTACGGGAGGGTGGCTACACCTTC. It codes for CAWSVLREGGYTF. V and J are TRBV30 and TRBJ1-2; D not resolved. CDR1 and CDR2 from the germline V gene are GTSNPN and SVGIG (reference sequence). V lost 0 bases and J 7 bases, leaving 12 bases between the germline ends. CDR3 size: 13 residues. Full variable domain (remainder filled in from reference TRBV30 and TRBJ1-2): SQTIHQWPATLVQPVGSPLSLECTVEGTSNPNLYWYRQAAGRGLQLLFYSVGIGQISSEVPQNLSASRPQDRQFILSSKKLLLSDSGFYLCAWSVLREGGYTFGSGTRLTVV.